This passage covers 19 T cell receptor beta chains from one sample sequenced in a study of CXCR3-negative and CXCR3-positive naive CD8 T cells. General study findings and limits: CXCR3-expressing naive cells carried TRB CDR3s more hydrophobic than those of CXCR3-negative naive cells.

What these receptors recognize is not known. Libraries of TRB cDNA were made by 5' RACE and carried UMIs. TCRdb reprocessed the 5' RACE reads and reports one entry per CDR3 protein, with no DNA. This table holds 150,000 to 180,000 distinct CDR3 sequences. Material for sequencing was naive CXCR3+ CD8+ T cells from blood. Subset given: CD45RO-CCR7+CD27+CD95- naive CD8+ T cells expressing CXCR3 (TNR3+). The receptors stem from a human donor in good health. Some clones in this sample may be carry-over from other donors' samples.

The chain links TRBV29-1 to TRBJ2-7; the TCRdb D gene call, TRBD1, has no DNA to confirm it. CDR1 and CDR2 (germline): SQVTM, ANQGSEA. The CDR3 sequence is 14 residues long. The CDR3: CSVEPRQGPYEQYF.

The rearrangement links TRBV6-6 to TRBJ2-7. The CDR3 sequence is 13 residues long. CDR1 and CDR2 from the germline V gene are MNHNY and SVGAGI (reference sequence). The CDR3 reads CATSAGNSYEQYF.

The rearrangement links TRBV7-2 to TRBJ2-2; checking the TCRdb D call of TRBD1 is not possible without DNA. Germline V gene lookup returns CDR1 SGHTA and CDR2 FQGNSA. The CDR3 consists of 13 residues. The CDR3 loop is CASRPTGTGELFF.

The chain employs TRBV10-3 and TRBJ2-7; TCRdb reports TRBD2, a call that lacks DNA to check it against. Germline V gives CDR1 ENHRY, CDR2 SYGVKD. This CDR3 region has 14 residues. CDR3 amino acids: CAISEAGLAGEQYF.

This chain uses TRBV6-5 with TRBJ2-6. The CDR3 spans 14 residues. Germline V gives CDR1 MNHEY, CDR2 SVGAGI. CDR3 sequence: CASSYASGANVLTF.

The rearrangement links TRBV7-2 to TRBJ2-3; TCRdb designates TRBD1, a call that cannot be tested without DNA. Germline CDR1 SGHTA, CDR2 FQGNSA. The CDR3 is 15 residues long. This CDR3 is CASSSGGPGTDTQYF.

V is TRBV6-2 or TRBV6-3 and J is TRBJ1-5. The CDR3 sequence is 13 residues long. Germline assignment: CDR1 MNHEY and CDR2 SVGEGT. The CDR3 here is CASSYGGNQPQHF.

This sequence joins TRBV7-2 and TRBJ2-2; checking the TCRdb D call of TRBD1 is not possible without DNA. CDR1 and CDR2 from the germline V gene are SGHTA and FQGNSA. The CDR3 has 15 amino acids. CDR3 amino acids: CASSFGGSNTGELFF.

The chain uses TRBV7-9 and TRBJ1-2. There are 16 residues in the CDR3. Looked up from germline, CDR1 is SEHNR and CDR2 is FQNEAQ (reference sequence). CDR3 region: CAITYTSTGARLGYIF.

The chain joins TRBV7-2 to TRBJ2-5. The CDR3 totals 16 residues. Germline CDR1 reads SGHTA; CDR2 reads FQGNSA. This chain's CDR3 is CASSLLWGTYQETQYF. The full variable domain, its missing parts supplied by reference TRBV7-2 and TRBJ2-5, is GAGVSQSPSNKVTEKGKDVELRCDPISGHTALYWYRQSLGQGLEFLIYFQGNSAPDKSGLPSDRFSAERTGGSVSTLTIQRTQQEDSAVYLCASSLLWGTYQETQYFGPGTRLLVL.

This rearrangement joins TRBV29-1 to TRBJ2-1; the TRBD2 assignment by TCRdb is unverifiable without DNA. This CDR3 comprises 12 residues. From germline, CDR1 is SQVTM and CDR2 ANQGSEA. CDR3 sequence reads: CSVELAGGEQFF.

The rearrangement uses TRBV29-1 and TRBJ2-1; TCRdb lists TRBD2, though no DNA is available to test this call. The CDR3 has 14 amino acids. Germline lookup yields CDR1 SQVTM and CDR2 ANQGSEA. CDR3 region: CSIGRAHPYNEQFF.

The CDR3 loop reads CASRFMSSYNEQFF. The chain uses TRBV7-9 and TRBJ2-1. CDR1 and CDR2 from the germline V gene are SEHNR and FQNEAQ (reference sequence). The CDR3 is 14 residues long.

This rearrangement joins TRBV28 to TRBJ2-7. CDR1 and CDR2 (germline): MDHEN, SYDVKM. The CDR3 has 12 residues. The CDR3 region is CASSLGLGEQYF.

The chain uses TRBV4-3 and TRBJ2-1; the TRBD1 assignment by TCRdb is unverifiable without DNA. The germline V gene encodes CDR1 LGHNA and CDR2 YSLEER. The CDR3 sequence is 16 residues long. The CDR3 sequence is CASSQDRGRGLNEQFF.

J is TRBJ1-4 and V is TRBV12-3 or TRBV12-4. The CDR3 has 13 amino acids. The CDR3 sequence is CASSLEGPEKLFF.

The rearrangement joins TRBV29-1 to TRBJ2-7; lacking DNA, the TRBD2 call made by TCRdb goes unchecked. The CDR3 consists of 14 residues. Germline V gene sequence: CDR1 SQVTM, CDR2 ANQGSEA. CDR3: CSVVVGGELGEQYF.

CDR3 sequence: CASSLRPNTGELFF. The chain links TRBV7-6 to TRBJ2-2. From germline, CDR1 is SGHVS and CDR2 FNYEAQ. The CDR3 runs 14 residues. Full variable domain (missing parts from reference TRBV7-6 and TRBJ2-2): GAGVSQSPRYKVTKRGQDVALRCDPISGHVSLYWYRQALGQGPEFLTYFNYEAQQDKSGLPNDRFSAERPEGSISTLTIQRTEQRDSAMYRCASSLRPNTGELFFGEGSRLTVL.

This rearrangement joins TRBV29-1 to TRBJ2-2; TCRdb reports TRBD1, a call that lacks DNA to check it against. This CDR3 is built from 15 residues. CDR1 and CDR2 (germline): SQVTM, ANQGSEA. The CDR3 protein is CSVGIGTQNTGELFF.